The 2 T cell receptor beta chains presented below share a single source sample, sequenced in a study of response to subunit inactivated influenza vaccine. TCRdb independently ran MiXCR on the RT-PCR reads; one entry per CDR3 protein. The table lists more than 700,000 distinct CDR3 sequences, 21% of them singletons. The sequencing here drew on PBMCs from blood, taken around 5 days after vaccination. The receptors were gathered from a man aged 45-65 years who received an inactivated influenza vaccine.

This clonotype was seen a handful of times. The rearrangement uses TRBV29-1 and TRBJ2-3; a possible D gene is TRBD2 (6 bases). This CDR3 is built from 16 residues. Germline V gives CDR1 SQVTM, CDR2 ANQGSEA. V shed 3 bases and J shed 2 bases, with 18 bases lying between them. CDR3 nucleotides: TGCAGCGTTGACCTTCGGGAGAGGATTAACACAGATACGCAGTATTTT. Its protein product is CSVDLRERINTDTQYF.

The chain links TRBV4-2 to TRBJ2-2; the D is unclear. Per germline, CDR1 LGHNA and CDR2 YNFKEQ. Trimming pared 0 bases from V and 6 bases from J, leaving 5 bases between. There are 13 residues in the CDR3. CDR3 region: CASSQDGPGELFF. As DNA, the CDR3 is TGTGCCAGCAGCCAAGACGGACCCGGGGAGCTGTTTTTT.